Described below is a single T cell receptor (beta chain) sequence and its context. Assay: immunoSEQ multiplex PCR; the TCRdb copy retains only in-frame clones and omits some. The sample gives about 140,000 clones, around 79% of which show up once; over 2.5% is in the top ten. This CDR3 is built from 15 residues. Losses at the gene ends were 0 bases for V and 9 bases for J; bases not matched to a gene: 9. Germline loops: CDR1 GTSNPN, CDR2 SVGIG (reference sequence). The data were obtained in a study of blood T cell repertoires in COVID-19. This clonotype was obtained from a woman aged 50 to 60 who had recovered from COVID-19. V usage is TRBV30 and J usage is TRBJ2-1; 9 bases fit TRBD1. Sequenced input: PBMCs or T cells enriched from blood (not recorded which). CDR3 residues: CAWSVGGQGLVEQFF. Here the CDR3 DNA reads TGTGCCTGGAGTGTAGGGGGACAGGGTTTGGTTGAGCAGTTCTTC.